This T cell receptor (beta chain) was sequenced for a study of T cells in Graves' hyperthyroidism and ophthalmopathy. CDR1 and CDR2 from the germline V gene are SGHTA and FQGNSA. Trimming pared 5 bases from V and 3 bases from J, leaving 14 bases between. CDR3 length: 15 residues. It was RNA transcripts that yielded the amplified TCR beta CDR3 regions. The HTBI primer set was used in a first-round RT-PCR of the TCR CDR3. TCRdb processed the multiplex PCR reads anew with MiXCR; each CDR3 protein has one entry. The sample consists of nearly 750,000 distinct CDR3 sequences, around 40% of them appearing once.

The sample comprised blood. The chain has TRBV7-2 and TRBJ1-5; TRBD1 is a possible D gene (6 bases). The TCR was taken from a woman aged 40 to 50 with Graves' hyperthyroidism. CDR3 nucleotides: TGTGCCAGCAGCCTATCCACAGGGACCAATCAGCCCCAGCATTTT. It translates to CASSLSTGTNQPQHF.